This T cell receptor beta chain comes out of a study of identical twins. Each CDR3 protein gets one entry after TCRdb re-called the 5' RACE reads with MiXCR. Among around 1.7 million distinct CDR3 sequences listed, less than 40% were seen once. V shed 2 bases and J shed 7 bases, with 9 bases lying between them. The CDR3 is 13 residues long. Germline lookup yields CDR1 MNHNY and CDR2 SVGAGI (reference sequence). The V call is TRBV6-6, the J call TRBJ1-5; maybe TRBD1 (5 bases). The sequenced sample consisted of cord blood. The origin of this receptor is a newborn girl in good health. This CDR3 reads CASSYRQTQPQHF. The CDR3 DNA follows: TGTGCCAGCAGTTACCGACAGACCCAGCCCCAGCATTTT.